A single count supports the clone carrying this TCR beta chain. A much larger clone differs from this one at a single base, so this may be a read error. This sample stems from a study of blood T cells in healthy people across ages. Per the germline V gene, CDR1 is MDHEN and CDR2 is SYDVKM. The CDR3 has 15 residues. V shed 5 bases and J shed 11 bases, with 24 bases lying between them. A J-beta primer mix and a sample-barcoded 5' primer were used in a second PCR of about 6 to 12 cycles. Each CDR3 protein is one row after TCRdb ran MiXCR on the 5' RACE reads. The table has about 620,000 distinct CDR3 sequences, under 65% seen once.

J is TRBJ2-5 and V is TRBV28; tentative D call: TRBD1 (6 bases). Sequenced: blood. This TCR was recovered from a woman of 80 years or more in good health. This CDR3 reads CASSTPGQPYNEQYF. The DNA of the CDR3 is TGTGCCAGCAGTACCCCAGGACAGCCATACAATGAGCAGTACTTC.